These 16 T cell receptor beta chains were sequenced from one sample in a study of blood T cells in healthy people across ages. Primers used in a second PCR of roughly 7 to 12 cycles were a sample-barcoded 5' primer and a J-beta primer mix. One entry per CDR3 protein results from TCRdb running MiXCR on the 5' RACE reads. The sample yields about 1.5 million distinct CDR3 sequences, approximately 42% seen once. Sequenced input: blood. All receptors derive from a woman aged 18-29 years in good health.

The rearrangement links TRBV7-2 to TRBJ2-3, with TRBD2 matching over 11 bases. V lost 1 base and J lost 1; bases outside the gene matches: 4. Germline V gene lookup returns CDR1 SGHTA and CDR2 FQGNSA. CDR3 length equals 17 residues. CDR3 sequence: CASSLDGLAGRTDTQYF. Here the CDR3 DNA reads TGTGCCAGCAGCTTAGACGGACTAGCGGGTCGCACAGATACGCAGTATTTT.

This clonotype was detected only once. The chain links TRBV7-2 to TRBJ2-3; D unresolved. The V gene's germline CDR1 is SGHTA and CDR2 FQGNSA. V lost 4 bases and J lost 4, with 21 bases in between. The CDR3 contains 17 residues. CDR3 region: CASSSSTAFFLPDTQYF. CDR3 coding DNA: TGTGCCAGCAGCTCCTCCACGGCCTTCTTCCTTCCAGATACGCAGTATTTT. Full variable domain (rest looked up from reference TRBV7-2 and TRBJ2-3): GAGVSQSPSNKVTEKGKDVELRCDPISGHTALYWYRQSLGQGLEFLIYFQGNSAPDKSGLPSDRFSAERTGGSVSTLTIQRTQQEDSAVYLCASSSSTAFFLPDTQYFGPGTRLTVL.

The V call is TRBV20-1, the J call TRBJ1-2; 11 nucleotides agree with TRBD1. The junction had 11 bases not matched to a gene; V was cut back by 6 bases and J by 8 bases. The germline V gene encodes CDR1 DFQATT and CDR2 SNEGSKA (reference sequence). The CDR3 is made up of 14 amino acids. Here the CDR3 DNA reads TGCAGTGCCCTCCCCGGACAGGGGGCTTGGGGCTACACCTTC. This translates into CSALPGQGAWGYTF.

The chain uses TRBV12-3 or TRBV12-4 and TRBJ2-3, with D possibly TRBD2 on 5 matching bases. This CDR3 region has 16 residues. V lost 6 bases, J lost 4 bases, and 20 bases lay in between. Here the CDR3 reads CASRGPALGRADTQYF. CDR3 in DNA: TGTGCCAGCAGAGGTCCGGCACTAGGTAGGGCAGATACGCAGTATTTT.

This clonotype was counted many times. The junction does not match germline at one end; this may be a read error. The V and J genes are TRBV7-9 and TRBJ1-5, with 8 nucleotides matching TRBD1. Looked up from germline, CDR1 is SEHNR and CDR2 is FQNEAQ (reference sequence). The CDR3 is 15 residues long. CDR3 sequence reads: CASSLEQGGNQPQHF. For the CDR3, the DNA is TGCGCCAGCAGCTTGGAACAGGGGGGCAATCAGCCCCAGCATTTT.

The CDR3 coding sequence is TGTGCCAGCAGCCCACATCGGCTAGCGGGGGCCGAGCAGTACTTC. It is translated as CASSPHRLAGAEQYF. The chain uses TRBV7-2 and TRBJ2-7, with TRBD2 matching over 10 bases. CDR3 length equals 15 residues. V dropped 5 bases and J dropped 6; count of bases not matched to a gene: 10. Germline V gene data show CDR1 as SGHTA and CDR2 as FQGNSA.

This clonotype was seen more than once but under ten times. The chain couples TRBV14 to TRBJ1-1; D not certain. The CDR3 extends over 15 amino acids. Germline values: CDR1 SGHDN, CDR2 FVKESK. Trimming left V 4 bases short and J 6 bases short, with 18 bases between. CDR3 amino acids: CASSRISRGYPEAFF. In DNA, the CDR3 is TGTGCCAGCAGCCGAATTTCACGAGGTTATCCTGAAGCTTTCTTT. Full variable domain (outside the CDR3, taken from reference TRBV14 and TRBJ1-1): EAGVTQFPSHSVIEKGQTVTLRCDPISGHDNLYWYRRVMGKEIKFLLHFVKESKQDESGMPNNRFLAERTGGTYSTLKVQPAELEDSGVYFCASSRISRGYPEAFFGQGTRLTVV.

The CDR3 loop reads CASSPAWGDTEAFF. The CDR3 DNA sequence: TGTGCCAGCTCACCAGCCTGGGGGGACACTGAAGCTTTCTTT. The V and J genes are TRBV18 and TRBJ1-1; perhaps TRBD1 as D (5 bases). The V end lost 2 bases, the J end lost 3 bases, and 10 bases lay between the germline ends. The germline V gene encodes CDR1 KGHSH and CDR2 LQKENI. CDR3 length equals 14 residues.

J is TRBJ2-3 and V is TRBV11-2; D not resolved. V was cut by 3 bases and J by 7 bases, with 8 bases left in between. CDR3 length equals 12 residues. CDR1 SGHAT and CDR2 FQNNGV come from the germline V gene. The CDR3: CASSFSLHTQYF. The CDR3 nucleotides read TGTGCCAGCAGCTTCTCACTCCATACGCAGTATTTT.

On this clonotype: Relative to the germline gene, one junction end is altered; a read error may explain this. The J gene is TRBJ2-6, the V gene TRBV7-9; either TRBD1 or TRBD2 may supply D (5 bases each). CDR1 and CDR2 (germline): SEHNR, FQNEAQ (reference sequence). The CDR3 has 15 residues. DNA of the CDR3: TGTGCCAGCAGCCAAAAGGGGAGTGGGGCCGACGTCCTGACTTTC. Protein product: CASSQKGSGADVLTF.

V and J are TRBV20-1 and TRBJ2-1, with 7 bases matching TRBD2. V trimming: 3 bases; J trimming: 3 bases; junction bases outside the gene matches: 8. Germline values: CDR1 DFQATT, CDR2 SNEGSKA (reference sequence). CDR3 length: 15 amino acids. This CDR3 reads CSASSGLPNYNEQFF. The DNA of the CDR3 is TGCAGTGCTAGCTCGGGACTACCCAACTACAATGAGCAGTTCTTC.

CDR3 in DNA: TGTGCCAGCAGCCCTAGCGACGGTGCGGCGCAGTATTTT. It yields the protein CASSPSDGAAQYF. This rearrangement joins TRBV4-2 to TRBJ2-3; D may be TRBD2 (6 bases). Germline V lookup: CDR1 LGHNA, CDR2 YNFKEQ. This CDR3 comprises 13 residues. Trimming took off 4 bases at V and 10 bases at J, with 15 bases between the two ends.

This clonotype has more than one count but fewer than ten. This chain uses TRBV6-5 with TRBJ2-7, with D possibly matching TRBD1 (5 bases). The CDR3 totals 14 residues. Per germline, CDR1 MNHEY and CDR2 SVGAGI. The CDR3 reads CAVGSPGYSYEQYF. CDR3 nucleotide sequence: TGTGCTGTGGGAAGTCCAGGGTACTCCTACGAGCAGTACTTC.

The CDR3 region has the DNA TGTGCCAGCCAGACAGGGGGAAGTGGCTACACCTTC. This translates into CASQTGGSGYTF. The chain is built from TRBV6-2 or TRBV6-3 and TRBJ1-2, with 9 bases fitting TRBD1. The CDR3 loop spans 12 amino acids. Germline V lookup: CDR1 MNHEY, CDR2 SVGEGT. The V gene end was trimmed by 8 bases and the J gene end by 7 bases; junction bases not matched to a gene: 5.

The CDR3 DNA reads TGTGCCAGCAGACACGGAGGGGTGGGGGAGTCAGATACGCAGTATTTT. Translation gives CASRHGGVGESDTQYF. This chain links TRBV11-2 with TRBJ2-3; the D gene is possibly TRBD2 (6 bases). The CDR3 covers 16 residues. Per germline, CDR1 SGHAT and CDR2 FQNNGV. V was clipped by 6 bases and J by 4 bases, with 20 bases between them.

The chain carries TRBV7-8 and TRBJ1-1, with no clear D. The CDR3 sequence is 13 residues long. V gave up 5 bases and J gave up 7 bases, with 14 bases separating them. Germline loops: CDR1 SGHVS, CDR2 FQNEAQ. Written as DNA, the CDR3 is TGTGCCAGCAGCCCTAGGACGGCGGGTGAAGCTTTCTTT. Its protein is CASSPRTAGEAFF.